This TCR beta chain was sequenced in a study of blood T cell repertoires in COVID-19. In the study overall: The United States, Italy and Spain provided the acute and convalescent COVID-19 samples. In each case, the material was cDNA or gDNA derived from T cells, B-cell-depleted T cells, or PBMCs.

Study processing details: From reference gene primer amplification, estimates of nucleated cell counts were derived. Some clones are missing from TCRdb's copy, which holds only in-frame ones; the method was immunoSEQ multiplex PCR. D and trimming were read from the DNA, whereas the V and J calls and clone size are those reported in that table. The sample has 50,000 to 70,000 clones; almost 80% are singletons. The CDR3 loop spans 13 amino acids. Deletions cut 3 bases from V and 6 bases from J, with 8 bases between. The germline CDR1 and CDR2 sequences are MDHEN and SYDVKM. The V call is TRBV28, the J call TRBJ1-4, with D possibly TRBD1 on 5 matching bases. This receptor was identified in a man aged 55 to 69 with acute or convalescent COVID-19. The source material was peripheral blood. CDR3 sequence reads: CASSLDMYEKLFF. The CDR3, as DNA: TGTGCCAGCAGTTTGGACATGTATGAAAAACTGTTTTTT.